Listed here are 9 T cell receptor beta chains from one sample, sequenced in a study of T cell responses to AZD1222 COVID-19 vaccine. Some clones are missing from TCRdb's copy, which holds only in-frame ones; the method was immunoSEQ multiplex PCR. The data contain roughly 150,000 clones, 93% of them singletons. This specimen consisted of peripheral blood, obtained on day 0 of AZD1222 vaccination. These receptors were taken from an adult in good health.

This clone was recorded once. The chain combines TRBV10-3 with TRBJ1-6, with TRBD1 matching 7 bases. The V gene's germline CDR1 is ENHRY and CDR2 SYGVKD. The CDR3 is 15 residues long. Unmatched junction bases numbered 6, after V lost 3 bases and J lost 7 bases. CDR3: CAISDAGTENSPLHF. In nucleotides, the CDR3 is TGTGCCATCAGTGACGCCGGGACAGAAAATTCACCCCTCCACTTT.

The rearrangement links TRBV29-1 to TRBJ1-1; D may be TRBD1 (6 bases). There are 13 residues in the CDR3. The germline V gene encodes CDR1 SQVTM and CDR2 ANQGSEA. The V end was cut by 4 bases, the J end by 1 base, with 10 bases between. CDR3 sequence (DNA): TGCAGCGTTGGCTCGGGACAGAACACTGAAGCTTTCTTT. It is translated as CSVGSGQNTEAFF.

This sequence joins TRBV18 and TRBJ2-7, with TRBD2 matching 7 bases. J gave up 6 bases and V 3 bases, and 8 bases lay outside the gene matches. The V gene's germline CDR1 is KGHSH and CDR2 LQKENI. The length of the CDR3 is 14 residues. CDR3 bases: TGTGCCAGCTCACCGACGGGGAGGGGCGGCGAGCAGTACTTC. This encodes CASSPTGRGGEQYF. The entire variable domain, with the rest obtained from reference TRBV18 and TRBJ2-7, is as follows: NAGVMQNPRHLVRRRGQEARLRCSPMKGHSHVYWYRQLPEEGLKFMVYLQKENIIDESGMPKERFSAEFPKEGPSILRIQQVVRGDSAAYFCASSPTGRGGEQYFGPGTRLTVT.

This clone has only a few counts. The rearrangement uses TRBV11-2 and TRBJ2-3, with 9 nucleotides matching TRBD1. This CDR3 spans 18 amino acids. Germline V CDR1 and CDR2: SGHAT, FQNNGV. After removal of 1 base from V and 2 bases from J, the junction contained 10 bases not matched to a gene. CDR3 sequence (DNA): TGTGCCAGCAGCTTAGTGTCCCAGACAGGGGGGGTCACAGATACGCAGTATTTT. This gives the protein CASSLVSQTGGVTDTQYF.

V gene TRBV19 combines with J gene TRBJ1-5, with TRBD1 matching over 9 bases. Germline V gene lookup returns CDR1 LNHDA and CDR2 SQIVND (reference sequence). Losses at the gene ends were 7 bases for V and 3 bases for J; bases not matched to a gene: 13. The CDR3 is 17 amino acids. In DNA form, the CDR3 reads TGTGCCAGTACCTTGACAGGGGGGATAAGTGACAATCAGCCCCAGCATTTT. It specifies CASTLTGGISDNQPQHF.

The V call is TRBV7-8, the J call TRBJ2-6; TRBD1 agrees at 10 bases. The CDR3 has 19 residues. Trimming cost V 1 base and J 0 bases; bases outside gene matches: 6. CDR1 is SGHVS and CDR2 is FQNEAQ in the germline V gene. The CDR3 here is CASSLGSGTGVSGANVLTF. The CDR3 nucleotides are TGTGCCAGCAGCTTAGGATCCGGGACAGGGGTCTCTGGGGCCAACGTCCTGACTTTC. The full variable domain, with the rest looked up from reference TRBV7-8 and TRBJ2-6, is GAGVSQSPRYKVAKRGQDVALRCDPISGHVSLFWYQQALGQGPEFLTYFQNEAQLDKSGLPSDRFFAERPEGSVSTLKIQRTQQEDSAVYLCASSLGSGTGVSGANVLTFGAGSRLTVL.

The DNA of the CDR3 is TGCAGCGTTGGGGACCGGTACTATGGCTACACCTTC. It specifies CSVGDRYYGYTF. This sequence joins TRBV29-1 and TRBJ1-2; tentatively, D is TRBD1 (5 bases). This CDR3 is 12 amino acids long. CDR1 is SQVTM and CDR2 is ANQGSEA in the germline V gene. With 4 bases removed from V and 3 bases from J, the gap between germline ends came to 9 bases.

A single count supports this clone. The V call is TRBV4-1, the J call TRBJ1-2, with D possibly matching TRBD1 (6 bases). V lost 2 bases, J lost 2 bases, and 12 bases lay in between. The CDR3 is 15 amino acids. Germline V lookup: CDR1 MGHRA, CDR2 YSYEKL. The CDR3 DNA follows: TGCGCCAGCAGCCAAAGATTGGGGGGCAACTATGGCTACACCTTC. Translating it yields CASSQRLGGNYGYTF.

This chain connects TRBV27 to TRBJ2-7, with a tentative D call TRBD2 (6 bases). Germline V CDR1 and CDR2: MNHEY, SMNVEV (reference sequence). This CDR3 comprises 13 residues. Trimming left V 5 bases short and J 2 bases short, with 10 bases between. As DNA, the CDR3 is TGTGCCAGCAGTATAGGACTAACCTACGAGCAGTACTTC. The encoded protein is CASSIGLTYEQYF.